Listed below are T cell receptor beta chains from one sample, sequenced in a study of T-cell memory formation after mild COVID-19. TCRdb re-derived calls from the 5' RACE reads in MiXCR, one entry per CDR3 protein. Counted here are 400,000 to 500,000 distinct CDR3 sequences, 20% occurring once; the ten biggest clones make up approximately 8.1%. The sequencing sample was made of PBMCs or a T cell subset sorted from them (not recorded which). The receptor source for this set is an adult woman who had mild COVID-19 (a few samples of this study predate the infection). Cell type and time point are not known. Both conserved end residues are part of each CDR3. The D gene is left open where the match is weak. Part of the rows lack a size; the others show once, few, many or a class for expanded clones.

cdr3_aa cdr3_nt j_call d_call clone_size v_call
CASSQGRVSTDTQYF TGCGCCAGCAGCCAAGGAAGAGTAAGCACAGATACGCAGTATTTT TRBJ2-3 NA few TRBV4-3
CAISLGGQGEAFF TGTGCCATCAGTTTAGGCGGACAGGGCGAAGCTTTCTTT TRBJ1-1 TRBD1 NA TRBV12-3/TRBV12-4
CASSSLLAGGSPGELFF TGTGCCAGCAGCTCACTCCTAGCGGGGGGGAGTCCCGGGGAGCTGTTTTTT TRBJ2-2 TRBD2 NA TRBV4-2
CSANRESNQPQHF TGCAGTGCTAACCGGGAGAGCAATCAGCCCCAGCATTTT TRBJ1-5 NA few TRBV20-1
CASSSPGGYRYGYTF TGTGCCAGCAGCTCCCCCGGCGGGTATCGCTATGGCTACACCTTC TRBJ1-2 NA NA TRBV6-2/TRBV6-3
CASSETGPNYGYTF TGTGCCAGCAGTGAGACAGGGCCTAACTATGGCTACACCTTC TRBJ1-2 TRBD1 NA TRBV6-1
CASLPGETQYF TGCGCCAGCCTCCCTGGGGAGACCCAGTACTTC TRBJ2-5 NA NA TRBV5-1
CASSQDLSRGEQFF TGTGCCAGCAGCCAAGACCTATCCAGGGGCGAGCAGTTCTTC TRBJ2-1 NA few TRBV3-1
CASSQGQAGGIGGELFF TGTGCCAGCAGCCAAGGTCAGGCAGGGGGCATCGGCGGGGAGCTGTTTTTT TRBJ2-2 TRBD1 NA TRBV14
CASSGIKAEGEQFF TGTGCCAGCAGTGGTATTAAGGCGGAGGGTGAGCAGTTCTTC TRBJ2-1 NA few TRBV6-1
CASSIDRGLDNEQFF TGTGCCAGTAGTATAGATCGCGGACTCGACAATGAGCAGTTCTTC TRBJ2-1 NA NA TRBV19
CASRPTSGRPYEQYF TGTGCCAGCAGACCCACTAGCGGGAGGCCCTACGAGCAGTACTTC TRBJ2-7 TRBD2 few TRBV6-5
CASSLIQGAWNTEAFF TGTGCCAGCAGCCTCATACAGGGGGCTTGGAACACTGAAGCTTTCTTT TRBJ1-1 TRBD1 few TRBV7-6
CSVGLLNGYTF TGCAGCGTTGGTTTGCTCAATGGCTACACCTTC TRBJ1-2 NA few TRBV29-1
CASSPPTRVEAFF TGTGCCAGCTCACCACCGACTCGGGTTGAAGCTTTCTTT TRBJ1-1 NA few TRBV18
CATSAYENYGYTF TGTGCCACCAGTGCTTATGAGAACTATGGCTACACCTTC TRBJ1-2 NA NA TRBV24-1
CSARDPAGLAGELFF TGCAGTGCTAGAGATCCCGCAGGGTTGGCCGGGGAGCTGTTTTTT TRBJ2-2 NA few TRBV20-1
CASSLGGLTYNEQFF TGTGCCAGCAGCTTAGGGGGACTAACCTACAATGAGCAGTTCTTC TRBJ2-1 TRBD2 many TRBV7-9
CASTLGGINTGELFF TGTGCCAGTACCCTAGGGGGGATCAACACCGGGGAGCTGTTTTTT TRBJ2-2 NA few TRBV19
CSAQEDPSYNSPLHF TGCAGTGCCCAAGAGGACCCTAGTTATAATTCACCCCTCCACTTT TRBJ1-6 NA NA TRBV20-1
CASSFPMSGGSYNEQFF TGTGCCAGCAGCTTCCCAATGAGCGGGGGGTCCTACAATGAGCAGTTCTTC TRBJ2-1 TRBD2 few TRBV9
CASSLDGGDYGYTF TGCGCCAGCAGCTTGGACGGTGGGGACTATGGCTACACCTTC TRBJ1-2 NA NA TRBV5-1
CASSSIAGGAYEQYF TGCGCCAGCAGCTCAATAGCGGGGGGCGCCTACGAGCAGTACTTC TRBJ2-7 TRBD2 NA TRBV5-1
CASSLEPPGGEQFF TGTGCCAGCAGCTTAGAGCCCCCGGGGGGTGAGCAGTTCTTC TRBJ2-1 TRBD2 NA TRBV11-3
CASSPRTGGAYEQYF TGTGCCAGCAGTCCCCGGACAGGGGGCGCTTACGAGCAGTACTTC TRBJ2-7 TRBD1 many TRBV12-3/TRBV12-4
CASRVGGGAPSSSYNEQFF NA TRBJ2-1 NA few TRBV12-2
CATSIGSTPYNEQFF TGTGCCACCAGTATCGGATCAACTCCTTACAATGAGCAGTTCTTC TRBJ2-1 NA NA TRBV24-1
CASSRTVTNEKLFF TGTGCCAGCAGCCGGACAGTTACTAATGAAAAACTGTTTTTT TRBJ1-4 NA NA TRBV9
CASSGLSNEQFF TGTGCCAGTTCGGGCTTATCCAATGAGCAGTTCTTC TRBJ2-1 NA NA TRBV19
CSVPGKTAPYEQYF TGCAGCGTACCCGGGAAGACAGCCCCCTACGAGCAGTACTTC TRBJ2-7 NA few TRBV29-1
CASSNRGERGNQPQHF TGTGCCAGCAGTAACCGAGGGGAGCGGGGAAATCAGCCCCAGCATTTT TRBJ1-5 NA NA TRBV6-6
CASSIKGANEQFF TGTGCCAGCAGTATAAAAGGGGCTAATGAGCAGTTCTTC TRBJ2-1 NA NA TRBV2
CASSLEGTGITEAFF TGTGCCAGCAGCTTAGAGGGGACAGGGATCACTGAAGCTTTCTTT TRBJ1-1 TRBD1 few TRBV7-2
CASSLLVTQYF TGTGCCAGCAGCTTGTTGGTGACCCAGTACTTC TRBJ2-5 NA few TRBV5-5
CASRPIQGIPPVEAFF TGTGCCAGCAGGCCTATACAGGGGATTCCTCCGGTTGAAGCTTTCTTT TRBJ1-1 TRBD1 NA TRBV27
CASSQGLAGEGVTGELFF TGTGCCAGCAGCCAGGGACTAGCGGGAGAAGGTGTGACCGGGGAGCTGTTTTTT TRBJ2-2 TRBD2 NA TRBV7-9
CASSRRGENQETQYF TGTGCCAGCAGCCGACGTGGGGAGAACCAAGAGACCCAGTACTTC TRBJ2-5 NA NA TRBV3-1